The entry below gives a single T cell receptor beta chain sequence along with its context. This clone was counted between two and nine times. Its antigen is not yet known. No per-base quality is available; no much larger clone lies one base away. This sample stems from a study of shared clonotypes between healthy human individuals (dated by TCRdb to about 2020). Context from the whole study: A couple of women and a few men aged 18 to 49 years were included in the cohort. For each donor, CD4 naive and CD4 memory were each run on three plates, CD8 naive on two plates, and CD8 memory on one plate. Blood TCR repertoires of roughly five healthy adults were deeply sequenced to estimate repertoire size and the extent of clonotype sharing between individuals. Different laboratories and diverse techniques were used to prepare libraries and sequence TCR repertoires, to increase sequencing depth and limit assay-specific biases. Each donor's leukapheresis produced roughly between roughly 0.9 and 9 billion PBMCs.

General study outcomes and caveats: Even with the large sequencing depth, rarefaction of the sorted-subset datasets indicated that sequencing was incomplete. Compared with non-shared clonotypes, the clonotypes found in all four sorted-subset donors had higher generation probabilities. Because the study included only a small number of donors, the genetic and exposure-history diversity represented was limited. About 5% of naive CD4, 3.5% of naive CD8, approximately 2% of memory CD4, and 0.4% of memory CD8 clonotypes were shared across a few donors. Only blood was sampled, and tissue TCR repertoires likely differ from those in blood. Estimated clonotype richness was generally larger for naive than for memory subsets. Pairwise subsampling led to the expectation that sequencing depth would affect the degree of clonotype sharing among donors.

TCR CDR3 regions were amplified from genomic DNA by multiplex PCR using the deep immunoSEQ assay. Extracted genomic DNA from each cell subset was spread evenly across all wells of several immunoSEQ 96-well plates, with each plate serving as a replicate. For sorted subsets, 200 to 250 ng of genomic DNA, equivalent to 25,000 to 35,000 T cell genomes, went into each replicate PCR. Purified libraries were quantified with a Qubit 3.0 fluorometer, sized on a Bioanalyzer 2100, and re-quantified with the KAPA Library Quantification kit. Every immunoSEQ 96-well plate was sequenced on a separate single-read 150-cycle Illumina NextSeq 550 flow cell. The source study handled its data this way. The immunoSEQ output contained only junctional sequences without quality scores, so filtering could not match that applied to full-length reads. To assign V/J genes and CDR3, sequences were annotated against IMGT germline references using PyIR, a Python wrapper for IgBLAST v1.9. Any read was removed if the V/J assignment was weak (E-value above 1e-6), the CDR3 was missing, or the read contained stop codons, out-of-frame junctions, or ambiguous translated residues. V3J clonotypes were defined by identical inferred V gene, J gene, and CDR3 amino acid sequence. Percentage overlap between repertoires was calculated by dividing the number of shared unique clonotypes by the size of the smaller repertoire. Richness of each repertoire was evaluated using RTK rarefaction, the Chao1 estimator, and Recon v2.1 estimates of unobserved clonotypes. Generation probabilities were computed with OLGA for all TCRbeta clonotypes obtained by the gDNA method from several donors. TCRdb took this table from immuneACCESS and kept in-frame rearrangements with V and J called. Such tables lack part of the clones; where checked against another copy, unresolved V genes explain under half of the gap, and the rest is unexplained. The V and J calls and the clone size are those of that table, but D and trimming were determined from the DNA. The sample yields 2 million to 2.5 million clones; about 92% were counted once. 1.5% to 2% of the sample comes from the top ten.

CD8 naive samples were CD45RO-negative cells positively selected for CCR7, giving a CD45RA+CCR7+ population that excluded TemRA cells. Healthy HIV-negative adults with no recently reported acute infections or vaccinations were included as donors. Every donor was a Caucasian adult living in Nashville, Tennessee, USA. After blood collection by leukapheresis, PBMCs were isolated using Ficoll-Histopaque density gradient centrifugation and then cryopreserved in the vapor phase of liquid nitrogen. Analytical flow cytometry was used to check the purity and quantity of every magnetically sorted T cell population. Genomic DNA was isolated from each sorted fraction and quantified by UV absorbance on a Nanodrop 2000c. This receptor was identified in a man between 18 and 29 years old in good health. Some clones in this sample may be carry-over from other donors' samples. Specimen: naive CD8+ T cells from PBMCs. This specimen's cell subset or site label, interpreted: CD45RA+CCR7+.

CDR3 reads: CAWSEGVSGTEAFF. The bases read TGTGCCTGGAGTGAGGGGGTCTCCGGCACTGAAGCTTTCTTT. Recombination connected TRBV30 to TRBJ1-1; TRBD1 could be the D gene, as 6 bases match. From the cysteine through the phenylalanine, the CDR3 covers 14 amino acids. The read is trimmed to its CDR3 DNA, 42 bases read in frame from base 1. Based on the germline V gene (reference sequence), the CDR1 and CDR2 sequences are GTSNPN and SVGIG. V is clipped by 1 base and J by 4 bases, and the sequence between their germline boundaries is 13 bases long. The CDR3, completed at both ends by the reference TRBV30 and TRBJ1-1 genes, gives the full variable domain SQTIHQWPATLVQPVGSPLSLECTVEGTSNPNLYWYRQAAGRGLQLLFYSVGIGQISSEVPQNLSASRPQDRQFILSSKKLLLSDSGFYLCAWSEGVSGTEAFFGQGTRLTVV.